Listed below are T cell receptor beta chains from one sample, sequenced in a study of molecular identifiers for immune sequencing clone quantification. TCRdb processed the PCR reads anew with MiXCR; each CDR3 protein has one entry. The repertoire includes hundreds of thousands of distinct CDR3 sequences, around 25% of them detected once, and 0.78% sits in the top ten. The specimen was naive CD8+ T cells from blood, with Jurkat cell RNA spiked in. The receptor source for this set is a human donor in good health. Some libraries in this study had Jurkat cell RNA spiked in. Both conserved end residues are part of each CDR3. Each record gives: CDR3 protein, CDR3 DNA, V gene, D gene, J gene, clone size. The D gene is left open where the match is weak. Size tells how often a clone was seen (once, few, many) or the class of an expanded clone, and some rows leave it out.

CASSFVTGCTEQYF,TGTGCCAGCAGTTTCGTGACAGGTTGTACCGAGCAGTACTTC,TRBV12-3/TRBV12-4,NA,TRBJ2-7,NA
CASSEWDILSYNSPLHF,TGTGCCAGCAGTGAATGGGACATACTCTCCTATAATTCACCCCTCCACTTT,TRBV6-1,NA,TRBJ1-6,few
CASGGPTFLNEQFF,TGTGCCAGCGGAGGACCGACTTTTCTCAATGAGCAGTTCTTC,TRBV19,NA,TRBJ2-1,few
CASSLGTSGGAYEQYF,TGTGCCAGCAGTTTGGGGACTAGCGGGGGGGCTTACGAGCAGTACTTC,TRBV27,TRBD2,TRBJ2-7,NA
CASTTWTGVTEAFF,TGTGCCAGCACCACGTGGACAGGGGTTACTGAAGCTTTCTTT,TRBV6-1,TRBD1,TRBJ1-1,NA
CASSMATRGDQPQHF,TGTGCCAGTAGTATGGCGACGCGGGGAGACCAGCCCCAGCATTTT,TRBV19,NA,TRBJ1-5,few
CASSPLENSNQPQHF,TGCGCCAGCAGCCCCCTGGAGAATAGCAATCAGCCCCAGCATTTT,TRBV4-1,NA,TRBJ1-5,few
CASSQDYGTGFQETQYF,TGCGCCAGCAGCCAAGATTACGGGACAGGGTTCCAAGAGACCCAGTACTTC,TRBV4-3,TRBD1,TRBJ2-5,few
CASSVIEHRHTYGNQSQHF,TGTGCCAGCAGTGTCATCGAACACCGACATACTTATGGCAATCAGTCCCAGCATTTT,TRBV6-1,NA,TRBJ1-5,NA
CASSQDRGGVGPLAEAFF,TGCGCCAGCAGCCAAGATCGGGGGGGAGTAGGTCCGTTGGCTGAAGCTTTCTTT,TRBV4-3,NA,TRBJ1-1,many
CASSISGASNQPQHF,TGTGCCAGCAGCATCTCAGGGGCTAGCAATCAGCCCCAGCATTTT,TRBV7-9,NA,TRBJ1-5,many
CASSFSRQLVLDEQFF,TGTGCCAGCAGTTTTTCCCGTCAGCTCGTTTTGGATGAGCAGTTCTTC,TRBV12-3/TRBV12-4,NA,TRBJ2-1,NA
CASSEISYEQYF,TGTGCCAGCAGTGAGATTTCCTACGAGCAGTACTTC,TRBV28,NA,TRBJ2-7,NA
CASSRASGTNTGELFF,TGTGCCAGCAGCCGAGCTAGCGGAACGAACACCGGGGAGCTGTTTTTT,TRBV5-4,TRBD2,TRBJ2-2,few
CSAKDGDTGELFF,TGCAGTGCAAAGGACGGGGACACCGGGGAGCTGTTTTTT,TRBV20-1,NA,TRBJ2-2,NA
CASSQPWGIDTQYF,TGTGCCAGCAGCCAACCATGGGGGATAGATACGCAGTATTTT,TRBV14,NA,TRBJ2-3,many
CASSRPGTSSYNSPLHF,TGTGCCAGTAGCCGGCCGGGGACAAGCTCCTATAATTCACCCCTCCACTTT,TRBV19,NA,TRBJ1-6,NA
CASSQGPGLYTEAFF,TGCGCCAGCAGCCAAGGCCCAGGGCTTTACACTGAAGCTTTCTTT,TRBV4-3,NA,TRBJ1-1,NA
CARKQGWTYEQYF,TGTGCTAGAAAACAGGGATGGACCTACGAGCAGTACTTC,TRBV12-3/TRBV12-4,NA,TRBJ2-7,NA
CASRTDRVGNVLTF,TGTGCCAGCAGAACTGACAGGGTAGGCAACGTCCTGACTTTC,TRBV13,TRBD1,TRBJ2-6,many
CASSERGARTEAFF,TGTGCCAGCAGTGAACGTGGGGCACGGACTGAAGCTTTCTTT,TRBV2,NA,TRBJ1-1,many
CASSPSGSGGSTDTQCF,TGTGCCAGCTCACCGAGTGGTAGCGGGGGGAGCACAGATACGCAGTGTTTT,TRBV18,TRBD2,TRBJ2-3,NA